Listed below are T cell receptor beta chains from one sample, sequenced in a study of cytotoxic CD8 clonotypes in ibrutinib-treated CLL. Profiled with immunoSEQ multiplex PCR; TCRdb holds only in-frame clones, not every one. The table has some 100,000 clones, roughly 57% seen once. The specimen comprised PBMCs, sampled after 24 months of ibrutinib treatment. The source is a human donor with chronic lymphocytic leukemia. Both conserved end residues are part of each CDR3. A D gene is named only where the DNA matches it firmly. A row's size may be missing; if present it is once, few, many or a size class.

V	J	D	size	DNA	CDR3
TRBV5-1	TRBJ2-7	NA	few	TGCGCCAGCAGTCACGGCTACGAGCAGTACTTC	CASSHGYEQYF
TRBV28	TRBJ2-1	NA	NA	TGTGCCAGCACCTTAGGGGAAAATGAGCAGTTCTTC	CASTLGENEQFF
TRBV19	TRBJ2-7	TRBD1	NA	TGTGCCAGTAGTAACAGGGGGCAGTACTTC	CASSNRGQYF
TRBV7-2	TRBJ2-1	NA	NA	TGTGCCAGCAGCTTCGGGATAGGCAATGAGCAGTTCTTC	CASSFGIGNEQFF
TRBV9	TRBJ1-3	NA	few	TGTGCCAGCAGCGTAGGGTTCTCGGGAGGAAACACCATATATTTT	CASSVGFSGGNTIYF
TRBV9	TRBJ2-1	TRBD2	NA	TGTGCCAGCAGCGTAGTAGCGGGATCCAATGAGCAGTTCTTC	CASSVVAGSNEQFF
TRBV4-1	TRBJ2-3	TRBD2	NA	TGCGCCAGCAGCCCTCAAGGGCGGGGGGGTCCCGCTGGCACAGATACGCAGTATTTT	CASSPQGRGGPAGTDTQYF
TRBV4-2	TRBJ2-7	NA	NA	TGTGCCAGCAGCCAAGATAAACAGGGAATTTACGAGCAGTACTTC	CASSQDKQGIYEQYF
TRBV25-1	TRBJ1-1	NA	NA	TGTGCCAGCATTTTTGACGGTACTGAAGCTTTCTTT	CASIFDGTEAFF
TRBV19	TRBJ2-7	TRBD1	once	TGTGCCAGTAGGCCGGGACAGGGTTTCGACGAGCAGTACTTC	CASRPGQGFDEQYF
TRBV29-1	TRBJ2-3	NA	NA	TGCAGCGTTGAAGAACAAGACACAGATACGCAGTATTTT	CSVEEQDTDTQYF
TRBV7-9	TRBJ2-7	TRBD1	few	TGTGCCAGCAGCCCTGCTATAGGACAGGGCTCCTACGAGCAGTACTTC	CASSPAIGQGSYEQYF
TRBV5-1	TRBJ2-1	NA	few	TGCGCCAGCAGCTTGAACCCCGGCTACAATGAGCAGTTCTTC	CASSLNPGYNEQFF
TRBV7-2	TRBJ2-3	NA	few	TGTGCCAGCAGCTTTAGAGGTTCGAGCACAGATACGCAGTATTTT	CASSFRGSSTDTQYF
TRBV7-9	TRBJ2-5	TRBD2	NA	TGTGCCAGCAGTTTTAGTAGCGGGGAGACCCAGTACTTC	CASSFSSGETQYF
TRBV30	TRBJ1-1	TRBD1	NA	TGTGCCTGGAGTGTATCCCTTGGACAGGTAGGCACTGAAGCTTTCTTT	CAWSVSLGQVGTEAFF
TRBV10-1	TRBJ1-6	NA	NA	TGCGCCAGCAGTGACGGTAATTCACCCCTCCACTTT	CASSDGNSPLHF
TRBV19	TRBJ2-1	NA	few	TGTGCCAGTAGTATCGGGCAGGGATCCTACAATGAGCAGTTCTTC	CASSIGQGSYNEQFF
TRBV6-6	TRBJ1-1	NA	many	TGTGCCAGCAGGTACTTGACAGGGAACACTGAAGCTTTCTTT	CASRYLTGNTEAFF
TRBV29-1	TRBJ2-2	NA	few	TGCAGCGGTGGAGAAAGGGGCACCGGGGAGCTGTTTTTT	CSGGERGTGELFF
TRBV11-3	TRBJ1-1	NA	few	TGTGCCAGCAGCCCCGGGACGGCGAACACTGAAGCTTTCTTT	CASSPGTANTEAFF
TRBV6-6	TRBJ1-2	TRBD1	few	TGTGCCAGCAGTTTAACCGGGACAGCGCAACCCTATGGCTACACCTTC	CASSLTGTAQPYGYTF
TRBV6-5	TRBJ2-3	NA	NA	TGTGCCAGCCGGTTGGACGGGGATTTTCCCGGTACGCAGTATTTT	CASRLDGDFPGTQYF
TRBV12-2	TRBJ2-7	NA	many	TGTGCAAGTCGCTTAGCGATGGCAGGGGAGTCTCACCCCTACGAGCAGTACTTC	CASRLAMAGESHPYEQYF
TRBV15	TRBJ1-4	TRBD1	NA	TGTGCCACCAGCTTCAAGGGGGCCTCTAATGAAAAACTGTTTTTT	CATSFKGASNEKLFF
TRBV25-1	TRBJ2-7	NA	NA	TGTGCCAGCAGTGAGAGGAGAGCCTACGAGCAGTACTTC	CASSERRAYEQYF
TRBV4-1	TRBJ2-2	NA	NA	TGCGCCAGCAGCCGAGTCGGGGGCGACACCGGGGAGCTGTTTTTT	CASSRVGGDTGELFF
TRBV5-4	TRBJ2-5	NA	NA	TGTGCCAGCAGCTTGGAGGGAGAGACCCAGTACTTC	CASSLEGETQYF
TRBV5-1	TRBJ1-2	NA	NA	TGCGCCAGCAGCTTGGCCGGGAACAGGGTGGATGGCTACACCTTC	CASSLAGNRVDGYTF
TRBV7-2	TRBJ2-7	NA	once	TGTGCCAGCAGCTTCGCGGCGGGGGCTTACGAGCAGTACTTC	CASSFAAGAYEQYF
TRBV7-9	TRBJ2-1	TRBD2	NA	TGTGCCATAATCCGACTAGCGGGGGCCCATAGCTCCTACAATGAGCAGTTCTTC	CAIIRLAGAHSSYNEQFF
TRBV29-1	TRBJ2-7	NA	NA	TGCAGCGTTGAAGCTGGGATTTACGAGCAGTACTTC	CSVEAGIYEQYF
TRBV5-1	TRBJ2-7	NA	few	TGCGCCAGCAGCTTGCTACAGGGCCACGAGCAGTACTTC	CASSLLQGHEQYF
TRBV30	TRBJ1-2	NA	few	TGTGCCTGGAGTCGATCAGGGCTCTCGTCCTATGGCTACACCTTC	CAWSRSGLSSYGYTF
TRBV7-3	TRBJ2-1	NA	NA	TGTGCCAGCAGCTTTGGTCAGGTAACCAACTCCTACAATGAGCAGTTCTTC	CASSFGQVTNSYNEQFF
TRBV2	TRBJ2-2	TRBD2	NA	TGTGCCAGCAGCCCAGGGACCGGAACTAGCGGGGCCGGGGAGCTGTTTTTT	CASSPGTGTSGAGELFF
TRBV2	TRBJ2-3	NA	NA	TGTGCCAGCAGTGAAGGGGAACCAGATACGCAGTATTTT	CASSEGEPDTQYF
TRBV6-6	TRBJ2-7	NA	few	TGTGCCAGCAGCGGTACAGGGCGTCACGAGCAGTACTTC	CASSGTGRHEQYF
TRBV29-1	TRBJ2-2	TRBD2	NA	TGCAGCGTTAGGCTAGCGGGAGCTCCCGGGGAGCTGTTTTTT	CSVRLAGAPGELFF
TRBV27	TRBJ2-7	NA	NA	TGTGCCAGCCGCCCCGACAGGACCTACGAGCAGTACTTC	CASRPDRTYEQYF
TRBV5-5	TRBJ1-2	TRBD1	NA	TGTGCCAGCAGCTTGGGCGGCGGGGACAGGGTGGGGACAACCTTC	CASSLGGGDRVGTTF
TRBV7-2	TRBJ2-5	TRBD2	many	TGTGCCAGCAGCTTATTCGGCGGGGGGCAAGAGACCCAGTACTTC	CASSLFGGGQETQYF
TRBV2	TRBJ2-7	NA	few	TGTGCCAGCCGGACAGAAACCTACGAGCAGTACTTC	CASRTETYEQYF
TRBV7-3	TRBJ2-3	TRBD1	few	TGTGCCAGCAGCAAAGAGGGACAGGGGACCGGCACAGATACGCAGTATTTT	CASSKEGQGTGTDTQYF
TRBV9	TRBJ2-7	NA	NA	TGTGCCAGCAGCCGGGCCGACACCTACGAGCAGTACTTC	CASSRADTYEQYF
TRBV4-2	TRBJ1-2	NA	NA	TGTGCCAGCAGCCGGTGGGGGAACTATGGCTACACCTTC	CASSRWGNYGYTF
TRBV6-5	TRBJ2-7	TRBD1	NA	TGTGCCAGCAGGGACAGGTTCTCCTACGAGCAGTACTTC	CASRDRFSYEQYF
TRBV30	TRBJ2-3	TRBD2	NA	TGTGCCTGGAGAGCGGGGCACTACACAGATACGCAGTATTTT	CAWRAGHYTDTQYF
TRBV7-9	TRBJ1-4	NA	once	TGTGCCAGCATCCAACGGGACGGCTCTAATGAAAAACTGTTTTTT	CASIQRDGSNEKLFF
TRBV11-3	TRBJ2-2	NA	NA	TGTGCCAGCAGCTTAAAGGGAAGCACCGGGGAGCTGTTTTTT	CASSLKGSTGELFF
TRBV5-1	TRBJ2-3	TRBD2	NA	TGCGCCAGCAGCTTGGAGCGGGGGGCGAACACAGATACGCAGTATTTT	CASSLERGANTDTQYF
TRBV29-1	TRBJ2-7	NA	once	TGCAGCGTTGAAGAGACGTTGCGGGACAACTCCTACGAGCAGTACTTC	CSVEETLRDNSYEQYF
TRBV7-3	TRBJ2-5	TRBD2	NA	TGTGCCAGCAGCGCCTCTAGCGGGGGCATGTCATCGGAGACCCAGTACTTC	CASSASSGGMSSETQYF